This entry features one TCR beta chain sequence. The antigen is undetermined. The entry originates in a study of cytomegalovirus exposure and HLA in healthy donors. General study points: As a later analysis revealed, the rate of TCR association differed by HLA locus, with DRB1 most and HLA-C fewest. Cytomegalovirus-associated status was assigned to about 170 TCR beta chains.

The PCR made use of 60 Vbeta and 13 Jbeta primers. The data were produced by immunoSEQ multiplex PCR, yet TCRdb's version contains in-frame clones alone and is incomplete. The table lists about 190,000 clones, approximately 80% of them singletons. Germline loops: CDR1 SEHNR, CDR2 FQNEAQ (reference sequence). V trimming: 4 bases; J trimming: 1 base; junction bases outside the gene matches: 5. The CDR3 covers 15 residues. V usage is TRBV7-9 and J usage is TRBJ1-1; the match to TRBD1 covers 8 bases. Material for sequencing was PBMCs. This clonotype was obtained from a woman aged 25 to 39 in good health and CMV-seropositive. The CDR3 spells CASSYPGTGNTEAFF. CDR3 nucleotide sequence: TGTGCCAGCAGCTACCCTGGGACAGGGAACACTGAAGCTTTCTTT.